Sequencing of this T cell receptor beta chain was carried out in a study of blood T cell repertoires in COVID-19. About the research overall: The United States, Italy and Spain supplied acute and convalescent COVID-19 samples. Sample material is recorded as cDNA or gDNA derived from T cells, B-cell-depleted T cells, or PBMCs.

This clone was picked up a small number of times. In the source study's methods: Amplification of reference gene primers was used by the study to estimate nucleated cell counts. Clones were read by immunoSEQ multiplex PCR, and TCRdb kept only the in-frame ones, dropping some. D and trimming were read from the DNA, whereas the V and J calls and clone size are those reported in that table. Of 90,000 or so clones listed, around 90% are singletons. CDR3 size: 16 residues. Germline V lookup: CDR1 SGHAT, CDR2 FQNNGV. The V gene end was trimmed by 5 bases and the J gene end by 4 bases; junction bases not matched to a gene: 12.

This rearrangement joins TRBV11-2 to TRBJ2-7, with TRBD2 identical over 9 bases. Input material: peripheral blood. This sequence originates from a man older than 75 with acute or convalescent COVID-19. The CDR3 DNA follows: TGTGCCAGCAGCACCGTCCACCTAGCGGGATTTTACGAGCAGTACTTC. Its translation is CASSTVHLAGFYEQYF.